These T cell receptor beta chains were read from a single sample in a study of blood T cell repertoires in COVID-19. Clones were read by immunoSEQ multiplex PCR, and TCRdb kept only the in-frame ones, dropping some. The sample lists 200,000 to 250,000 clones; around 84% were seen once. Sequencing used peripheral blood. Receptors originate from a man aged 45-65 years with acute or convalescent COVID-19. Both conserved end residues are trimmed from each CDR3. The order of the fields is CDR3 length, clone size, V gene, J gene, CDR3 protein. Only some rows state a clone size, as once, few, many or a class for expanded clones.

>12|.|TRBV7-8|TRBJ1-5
ASSPAVARQPQH
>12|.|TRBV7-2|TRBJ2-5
ASTFSGVEETQY
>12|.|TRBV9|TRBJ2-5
ASSEDRWSETQY
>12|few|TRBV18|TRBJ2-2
ASLRDSNTGELF
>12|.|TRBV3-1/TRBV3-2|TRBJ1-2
ASSHQGGGYGYT
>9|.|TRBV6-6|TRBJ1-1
ASSPDREAF
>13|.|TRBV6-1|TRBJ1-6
ASSEGGRIRSPLH
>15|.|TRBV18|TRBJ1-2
ASSPATGIRPNYGYT
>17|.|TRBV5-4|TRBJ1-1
ASSSASRGQGLRNTEAF
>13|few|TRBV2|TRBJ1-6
ARTQGSSYNSPLH
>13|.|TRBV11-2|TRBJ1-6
ASSLRQIYNSPLH
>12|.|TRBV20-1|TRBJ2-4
SASASSPGNIQY
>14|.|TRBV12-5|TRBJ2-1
ASGLVLGSSYNEQF
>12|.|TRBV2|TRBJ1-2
ASSDPGQGYGYT
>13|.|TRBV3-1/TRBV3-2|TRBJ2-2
ASSRTGDNTGELF
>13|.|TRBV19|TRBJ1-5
ASSMGTGGYQPQH
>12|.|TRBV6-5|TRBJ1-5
ASSYRQGNQPQH
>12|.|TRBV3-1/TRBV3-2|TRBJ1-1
ASSQWQANTEAF
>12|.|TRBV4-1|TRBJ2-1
ASSQVSVYNEQF
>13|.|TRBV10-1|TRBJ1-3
ASSEGGTSGNTIY
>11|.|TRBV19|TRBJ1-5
ATGKGMNQPQH
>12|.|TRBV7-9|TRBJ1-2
ASSLVEIGSGYT
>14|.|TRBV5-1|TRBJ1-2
ASSFDLDRNNYGYT
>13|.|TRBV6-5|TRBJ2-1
ASSYSGTSANEQF
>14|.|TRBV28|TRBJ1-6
ASTGAISSYNSPLH
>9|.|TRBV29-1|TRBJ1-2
SATENYGYT
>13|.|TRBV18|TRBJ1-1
ASSPYRDTITEAF
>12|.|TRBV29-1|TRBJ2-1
SVPRAGLRNEQF
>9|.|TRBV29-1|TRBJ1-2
SAGGGYGYT
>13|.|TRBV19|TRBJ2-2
ASSTGTGVTGELF
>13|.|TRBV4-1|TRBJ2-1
ASSHPGQGAGEQF
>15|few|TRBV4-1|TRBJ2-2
ASSQGATFSNTGELF
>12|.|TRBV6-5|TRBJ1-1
ASSYSRGDGEAF
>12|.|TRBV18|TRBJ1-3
ASSRSSSGNTIY
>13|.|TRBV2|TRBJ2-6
ATGQGPPGANVLT
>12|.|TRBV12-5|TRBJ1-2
ASGLVRQSYGYT
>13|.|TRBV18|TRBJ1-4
ASSPRQVEGEKLF
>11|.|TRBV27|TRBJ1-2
ASSRARGYGYT